The 29 T cell receptor beta chains below were found in one sample sequenced in a study of control samples from healthy donors and cancer patients. Sequencing was performed with immunoSEQ multiplex PCR; in TCRdb, only in-frame clones are kept and a portion is missing. The sample lists approximately 170,000 clones, roughly 92% occurring once. The specimen sequenced was blood. The source is a woman in her twenties or thirties in good health.

This clone was observed a single time. Here the CDR3 reads CASQGSSYEQYF. DNA for the CDR3: TGTGCCAGCCAGGGGAGCTCCTACGAGCAGTACTTC. The rearrangement links TRBV14 to TRBJ2-7; weak D call: TRBD1 (6 bases). The germline CDR1 and CDR2 sequences are SGHDN and FVKESK. The CDR3 covers 12 residues. V was cut by 8 bases and J by 0 bases, with 8 bases left in between.

This chain links TRBV5-1 with TRBJ2-7, with D perhaps matching TRBD1 (6 bases). The CDR3 has 14 residues. Germline V gene sequence: CDR1 SGHRS, CDR2 YFSETQ. Trimming left V 2 bases short and J 0 bases short, with 9 bases between. The CDR3 spells CASSFRDISYEQYF. The CDR3 region has the DNA TGCGCCAGCAGCTTCCGGGACATCTCCTACGAGCAGTACTTC.

The CDR3: CASSVTPWTFEETQYF. The CDR3 region has the DNA TGTGCCAGCAGCGTCACACCCTGGACATTCGAAGAGACCCAGTACTTC. The V and J genes are TRBV9 and TRBJ2-5; TRBD1 is a possible D gene (5 bases). Germline V gives CDR1 SGDLS, CDR2 YYNGEE. The V and J ends lost 2 bases and 3 bases respectively, with 17 bases between them. CDR3 length: 16 residues. Drawing the rest from reference TRBV9 and TRBJ2-5, the complete variable domain is DSGVTQTPKHLITATGQRVTLRCSPRSGDLSVYWYQQSLDQGLQFLIQYYNGEERAKGNILERFSAQQFPDLHSELNLSSLELGDSALYFCASSVTPWTFEETQYFGPGTRLLVL.

This sequence joins TRBV6-1 and TRBJ2-7; 7 bases line up with TRBD2. Trimming took 0 bases from V and 2 from J; bases not matched to a gene: 4. Germline CDR1 is MNHNS and CDR2 is SASEGT. CDR3 length: 15 residues. For the CDR3, the DNA is TGTGCCAGCAGTGAAGCGCCCCGGGAGGCCTACGAGCAGTACTTC. Its protein product is CASSEAPREAYEQYF.

The chain combines TRBV12-3 or TRBV12-4 with TRBJ1-1; D is unresolved. The length of the CDR3 is 13 residues. The germline V and J ends were trimmed by 3 bases and 1 base, with 6 bases remaining between them. As DNA, the CDR3 is TGTGCCAGCAGTTTGGCAAGGAACACTGAAGCTTTCTTT. Translated: CASSLARNTEAFF.

The V call is TRBV4-2, the J call TRBJ2-1; D might be TRBD2 (5 bases). The CDR3 has 15 residues. Per germline, CDR1 LGHNA and CDR2 YNFKEQ. V was pared by 1 base and J by 8 bases, with 15 bases between. CDR3 amino acids: CASSQAPDSPHEQFF. CDR3 DNA sequence: TGTGCCAGCAGCCAAGCCCCGGACTCCCCCCATGAGCAGTTCTTC.

The CDR3 coding sequence is TGTGCCAGTAGTGGTTCCTACTCTGGGGCCAACGTCCTGACTTTC. Encoded protein: CASSGSYSGANVLTF. This rearrangement joins TRBV19 to TRBJ2-6; D is unresolved. The CDR3 is 15 residues long. V lost 5 bases, J lost 0 bases, and 8 bases lay in between. Germline CDR1 LNHDA, CDR2 SQIVND (reference sequence).

V usage is TRBV27 and J usage is TRBJ2-1, with a possible D match to TRBD1 (7 bases). In germline, CDR1 is MNHEY, CDR2 SMNVEV (reference sequence). The CDR3 contains 19 residues. V was trimmed by 5 bases and J by 1 base, leaving 24 bases between them. In nucleotides, the CDR3 is TGTGCCAGCAGTCGCCCCCAAGTCCGGGCAGGGGGGTCCTACAATGAGCAGTTCTTC. It specifies CASSRPQVRAGGSYNEQFF.

This clone was seen a few times. The chain links TRBV21-1 to TRBJ1-1. TRBV21-1 is given as a pseudogene. The CDR3 has 17 amino acids. The CDR3 coding sequence is TGTGCCAGCAGCAACCCCAGGAGGCACCGTGGGGACACTGAAGCTTTCTTT. It translates to CASSNPRRHRGDTEAFF.

The chain couples TRBV9 to TRBJ1-6; D is ambiguous. CDR3 size: 15 residues. The ends were cut back, 4 bases at V and 7 bases at J, with 15 bases in the middle. Looked up from germline, CDR1 is SGDLS and CDR2 is YYNGEE. The CDR3 DNA is TGTGCCAGCAGCCCCCGCCAAGGGAGCAATTCACCCCTCCACTTT. It encodes CASSPRQGSNSPLHF.

The chain has TRBV4-2 and TRBJ2-2, with 8 bases identical to TRBD2. The CDR3 contains 14 residues. In germline, CDR1 is LGHNA, CDR2 YNFKEQ. Losses at the gene ends were 4 bases for V and 10 bases for J; bases not matched to a gene: 8. CDR3: CASSPGLALTELFF. The CDR3 DNA reads TGTGCCAGCAGCCCCGGACTAGCCCTCACGGAGCTGTTTTTT.

This chain joins TRBV12-5 and TRBJ1-4; tentatively, D is TRBD1 (5 bases). Trimming stripped 6 bases from V and 4 bases from J, with 12 bases between. Germline V gene lookup returns CDR1 LGHNT and CDR2 FRNRAP. CDR3 length equals 14 residues. CDR3 region: CASGPGTVNEKLFF. In DNA form, the CDR3 reads TGTGCTAGTGGACCTGGGACCGTTAATGAAAAACTGTTTTTT.

V and J are TRBV5-1 and TRBJ2-3; no clear D. The CDR3 is 14 residues long. Trimming cost V 6 bases and J 0 bases, with 11 bases left between them. CDR1 SGHRS and CDR2 YFSETQ come from the germline V gene. CDR3 residues: CASTPGSSTDTQYF. DNA for the CDR3: TGCGCCAGCACCCCGGGCTCTAGCACAGATACGCAGTATTTT.

The CDR3 here is CASRGQGPGANVLTF. The DNA for the CDR3 is TGTGCCAGTAGGGGACAGGGTCCCGGGGCCAACGTCCTGACTTTC. The chain is built from TRBV19 and TRBJ2-6; TRBD1 aligns across 9 bases. The J segment lost 4 bases and the V segment lost 6 bases, leaving 4 bases of the junction unmatched. This CDR3 has 15 residues. CDR1 is LNHDA and CDR2 is SQIVND in the germline V gene (reference sequence).

CDR3 coding DNA: TGCGCCAGCAGCCCCTCGAGGGGCGGCACAGATACGCAGTATTTT. It is translated as CASSPSRGGTDTQYF. V gene TRBV5-1 combines with J gene TRBJ2-3; D tentatively fits TRBD1 or TRBD2 (5 bases each). Trimming took 4 bases from V and 1 from J, leaving 13 bases between them. This CDR3 contains 15 residues. Germline CDR1 SGHRS, CDR2 YFSETQ.

The V call is TRBV9, the J call TRBJ2-1; the match to TRBD2 covers 10 bases. The CDR3 is 17 amino acids. V was pared by 0 bases and J by 9 bases, with 12 bases of the junction left unmatched. Germline V lookup: CDR1 SGDLS, CDR2 YYNGEE. CDR3 sequence (DNA): TGTGCCAGCAGCGTAGCTATTGCTAGCGGGAGTCAGGGTGAGCAGTTCTTC. Encoded protein: CASSVAIASGSQGEQFF.

This chain uses TRBV11-2 with TRBJ2-7; 8 bases match TRBD1. This CDR3 has 12 residues. V lost 7 bases and J lost 3; bases outside the gene matches: 2. CDR1 is SGHAT and CDR2 is FQNNGV in the germline V gene. The CDR3 is CASTDRGYEQYF. The CDR3 DNA sequence: TGTGCCAGCACCGACAGGGGCTACGAGCAGTACTTC.

The CDR3 loop is CASSLVTMTSGRRRDTQYF. The CDR3 coding sequence is TGTGCCAGCAGCTTAGTTACCATGACTAGCGGGAGGAGAAGAGATACGCAGTATTTT. This chain links TRBV7-2 with TRBJ2-3, with 13 nucleotides matching TRBD2. V lost 1 base to trimming and J lost 5 bases; unmatched junction nucleotides: 12. CDR3 length equals 19 residues. The germline gives CDR1 SGHTA, CDR2 FQGNSA.

This chain connects TRBV5-1 to TRBJ2-7; TRBD1 might be the D (5 bases). The V end lost 0 bases, the J end lost 1 base, and 14 bases lay between the germline ends. Germline V gene sequence: CDR1 SGHRS, CDR2 YFSETQ. This CDR3 is 16 amino acids long. CDR3 coding DNA: TGCGCCAGCAGCTTGGCCACAGGCCCTGCTTCCTACGAGCAGTACTTC. Translating it yields CASSLATGPASYEQYF. The full variable domain, in which reference TRBV5-1 and TRBJ2-7 provide the parts outside the CDR3, is KAGVTQTPRYLIKTRGQQVTLSCSPISGHRSVSWYQQTPGQGLQFLFEYFSETQRNKGNFPGRFSGRQFSNSRSEMNVSTLELGDSALYLCASSLATGPASYEQYFGPGTRLTVT.

The chain couples TRBV5-4 to TRBJ2-7, with 11 nucleotides matching TRBD1. The V segment lost 3 bases and the J segment 1 base; nucleotides outside the gene matches: 3. The CDR3 runs to 15 residues. Looked up from germline, CDR1 is SGHNT and CDR2 is YYREEE (reference sequence). CDR3 sequence (DNA): TGTGCCAGCAGCTCGGACAGGGGGCCATCCTACGAGCAGTACTTC. Its protein product is CASSSDRGPSYEQYF.

The gene calls are TRBV7-2 and TRBJ2-4, with D maybe TRBD1 (6 bases). The ends were cut back, 1 base at V and 5 bases at J, with 12 bases in the middle. The CDR3 length is 15 residues. Germline CDR1 reads SGHTA; CDR2 reads FQGNSA. CDR3 in amino acids: CASSLVGGPENIQYF. In DNA form, the CDR3 reads TGTGCCAGCAGCTTAGTTGGGGGCCCCGAAAACATTCAGTACTTC.

This chain joins TRBV6-6 and TRBJ1-1, with D perhaps TRBD1 (5 bases). Germline assignment: CDR1 MNHNY and CDR2 SVGAGI (reference sequence). The CDR3 is made up of 13 amino acids. Trimming cost V 2 bases and J 6 bases, with 10 bases left between them. The CDR3 loop is CASSYIEGAEAFF. CDR3 in DNA: TGTGCCAGCAGTTACATCGAAGGGGCTGAAGCTTTCTTT.

The rearrangement joins TRBV11-2 to TRBJ1-1; weak D call: TRBD1 (6 bases). V lost 5 bases to trimming and J lost 5 bases, with 18 bases between them. Looked up from germline, CDR1 is SGHAT and CDR2 is FQNNGV. This CDR3 comprises 15 residues. CDR3 bases: TGTGCCAGCAGCCTGGACAGCGAGCTTGGGACTGAAGCTTTCTTT. Amino acid sequence: CASSLDSELGTEAFF.

The rearrangement links TRBV9 to TRBJ1-1, with a weak D call TRBD1 (5 bases). The germline CDR1 and CDR2 sequences are SGDLS and YYNGEE. This CDR3 comprises 15 residues. V shed 0 bases and J shed 0 bases, with 9 bases lying between them. The CDR3: CASSVAGRMNTEAFF. The DNA of the CDR3 is TGTGCCAGCAGCGTAGCGGGACGGATGAACACTGAAGCTTTCTTT. Combining the CDR3 with reference TRBV9 and TRBJ1-1 gives the whole variable domain DSGVTQTPKHLITATGQRVTLRCSPRSGDLSVYWYQQSLDQGLQFLIQYYNGEERAKGNILERFSAQQFPDLHSELNLSSLELGDSALYFCASSVAGRMNTEAFFGQGTRLTVV.

This chain uses TRBV6-2 or TRBV6-3 with TRBJ2-7; D remains unclear. The length of the CDR3 is 14 residues. V was pared by 2 bases and J by 3 bases, with 11 bases between. CDR1 and CDR2 (germline): MNHEY, SVGEGT. The CDR3 region has the DNA TGTGCCAGCAGTTACGAAACATTCCGCTACGAGCAGTACTTC. As protein: CASSYETFRYEQYF.

The J gene is TRBJ2-7, the V gene TRBV6-5, with 8 bases identical to TRBD1. CDR1 is MNHEY, CDR2 SVGAGI, per germline. The J segment lost 5 bases and the V segment lost 6 bases, leaving 9 bases of the junction unmatched. This CDR3 has 14 amino acids. The CDR3: CASRNTGQAHEQYF. The CDR3 nucleotides read TGTGCCAGCAGAAATACGGGACAGGCCCACGAGCAGTACTTC.

CDR3 residues: CASSPGVAAYNEQFF. The DNA of the CDR3 is TGTGCCAGCTCCCCCGGGGTAGCGGCCTACAATGAGCAGTTCTTC. This sequence joins TRBV18 and TRBJ2-1, with a possible D match to TRBD2 (6 bases). Germline V lookup: CDR1 KGHSH, CDR2 LQKENI. V was shortened by 6 bases and J by 2 bases, with 14 bases between the two germline ends. CDR3 length: 15 amino acids.

This chain connects TRBV6-4 to TRBJ2-2; unclear D gene. The V gene lost 4 bases and the J gene lost 6 bases, with 9 bases spanning the gap. Germline V gives CDR1 MRHNA, CDR2 SNTAGT. The CDR3 is made up of 13 amino acids. The CDR3 here is CASSASNAGELFF. DNA for the CDR3: TGTGCCAGCAGTGCGTCTAATGCCGGGGAGCTGTTTTTT.

The chain joins TRBV19 to TRBJ2-7; 9 bases are shared with TRBD1. J lost 3 bases, V lost 4 bases, and 7 bases had no gene match. CDR3 length: 15 residues. Germline V gene lookup returns CDR1 LNHDA and CDR2 SQIVND (reference sequence). Here the CDR3 reads CASSKPGQGFYEQYF. In nucleotides, the CDR3 is TGTGCCAGTAGTAAGCCGGGACAGGGATTCTACGAGCAGTACTTC.